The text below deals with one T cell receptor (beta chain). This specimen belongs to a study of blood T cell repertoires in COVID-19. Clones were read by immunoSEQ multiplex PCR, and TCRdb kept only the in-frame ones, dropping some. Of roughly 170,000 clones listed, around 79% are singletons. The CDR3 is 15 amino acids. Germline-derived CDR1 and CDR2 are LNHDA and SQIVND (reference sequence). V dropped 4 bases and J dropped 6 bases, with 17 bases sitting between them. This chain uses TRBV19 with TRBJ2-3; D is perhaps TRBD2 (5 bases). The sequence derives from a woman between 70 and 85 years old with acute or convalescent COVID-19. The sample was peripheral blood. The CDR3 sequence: CASSNQDGVGDTQYF. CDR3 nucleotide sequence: TGTGCCAGTAGTAACCAGGACGGGGTCGGGGATACGCAGTATTTT.